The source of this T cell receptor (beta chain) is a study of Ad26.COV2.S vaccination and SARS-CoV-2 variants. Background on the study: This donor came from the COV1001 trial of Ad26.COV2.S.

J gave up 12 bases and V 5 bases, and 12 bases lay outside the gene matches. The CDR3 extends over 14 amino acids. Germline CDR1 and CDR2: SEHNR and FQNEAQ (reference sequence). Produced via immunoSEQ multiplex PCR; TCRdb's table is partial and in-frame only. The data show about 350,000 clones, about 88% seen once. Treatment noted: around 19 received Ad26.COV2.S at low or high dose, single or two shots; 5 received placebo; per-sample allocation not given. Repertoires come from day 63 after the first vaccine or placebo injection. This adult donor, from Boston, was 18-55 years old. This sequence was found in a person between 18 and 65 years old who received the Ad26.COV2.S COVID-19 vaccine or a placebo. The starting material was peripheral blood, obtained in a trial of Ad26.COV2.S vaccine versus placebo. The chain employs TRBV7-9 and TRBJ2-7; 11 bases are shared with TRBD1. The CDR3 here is CASSPGQGVAKRYF. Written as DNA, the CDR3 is TGTGCCAGCAGCCCGGGACAGGGGGTGGCTAAGAGGTACTTC. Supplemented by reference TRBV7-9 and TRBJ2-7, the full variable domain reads DTGVSQNPRHKITKRGQNVTFRCDPISEHNRLYWYRQTLGQGPEFLTYFQNEAQLEKSRLLSDRFSAERPKGSFSTLEIQRTEQGDSAMYLCASSPGQGVAKRYFGPGTRLTVT.